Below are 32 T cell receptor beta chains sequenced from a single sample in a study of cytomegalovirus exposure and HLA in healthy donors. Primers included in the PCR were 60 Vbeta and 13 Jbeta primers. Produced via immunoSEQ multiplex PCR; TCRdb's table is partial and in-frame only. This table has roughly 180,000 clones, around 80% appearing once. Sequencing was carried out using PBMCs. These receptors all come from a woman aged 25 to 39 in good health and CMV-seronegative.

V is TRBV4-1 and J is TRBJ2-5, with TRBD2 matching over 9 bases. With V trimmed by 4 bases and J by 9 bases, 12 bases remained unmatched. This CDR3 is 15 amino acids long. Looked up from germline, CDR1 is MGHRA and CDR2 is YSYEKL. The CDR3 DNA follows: TGCGCCAGCAGCCGGGAGGCAGGGACTAGCCGGTCCCAGTACTTC. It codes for CASSREAGTSRSQYF.

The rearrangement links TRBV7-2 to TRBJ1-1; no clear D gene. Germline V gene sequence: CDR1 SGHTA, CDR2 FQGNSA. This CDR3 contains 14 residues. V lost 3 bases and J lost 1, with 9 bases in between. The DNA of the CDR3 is TGTGCCAGCAGCTTGGCTCCCGAGAACACTGAAGCTTTCTTT. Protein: CASSLAPENTEAFF.

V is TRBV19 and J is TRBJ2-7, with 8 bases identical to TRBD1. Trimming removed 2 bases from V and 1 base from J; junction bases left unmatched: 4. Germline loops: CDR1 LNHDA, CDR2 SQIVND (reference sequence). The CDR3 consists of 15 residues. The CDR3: CASSIWGTGSYEQYF. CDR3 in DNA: TGTGCCAGTAGTATATGGGGGACAGGATCCTACGAGCAGTACTTC.

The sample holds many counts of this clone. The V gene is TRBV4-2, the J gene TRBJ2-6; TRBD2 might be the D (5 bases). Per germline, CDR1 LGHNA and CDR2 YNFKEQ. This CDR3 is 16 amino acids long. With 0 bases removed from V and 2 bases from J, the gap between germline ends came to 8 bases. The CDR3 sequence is CASSQEDGTGANVLTF. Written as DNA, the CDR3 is TGTGCCAGCAGCCAAGAGGACGGGACTGGGGCCAACGTCCTGACTTTC.

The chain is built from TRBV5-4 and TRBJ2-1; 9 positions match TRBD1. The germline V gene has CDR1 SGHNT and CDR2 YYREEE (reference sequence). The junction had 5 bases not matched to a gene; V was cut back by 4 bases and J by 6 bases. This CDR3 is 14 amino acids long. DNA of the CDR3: TGTGCCAGCAGCCAGGGACAGGGTCGCAATGAGCAGTTCTTC. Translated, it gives CASSQGQGRNEQFF.

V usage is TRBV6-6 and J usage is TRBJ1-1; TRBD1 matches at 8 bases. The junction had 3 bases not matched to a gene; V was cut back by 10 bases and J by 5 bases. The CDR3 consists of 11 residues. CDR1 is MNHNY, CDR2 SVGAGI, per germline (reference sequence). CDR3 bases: TGTGCCACGGACAGGGCAACTGAAGCTTTCTTT. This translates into CATDRATEAFF.

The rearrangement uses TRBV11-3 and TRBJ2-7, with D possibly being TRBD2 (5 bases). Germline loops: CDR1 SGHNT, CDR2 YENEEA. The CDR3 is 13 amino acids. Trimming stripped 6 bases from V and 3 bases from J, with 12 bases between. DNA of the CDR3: TGTGCCAGCAGTGCGGGTTTGGGCTACGAGCAGTACTTC. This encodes CASSAGLGYEQYF.

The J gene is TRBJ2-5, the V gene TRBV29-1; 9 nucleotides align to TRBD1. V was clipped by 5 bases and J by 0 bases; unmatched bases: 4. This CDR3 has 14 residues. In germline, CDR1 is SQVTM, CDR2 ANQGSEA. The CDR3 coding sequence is TGCAGCGTTTGGGGGGACAGGGACCAAGAGACCCAGTACTTC. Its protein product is CSVWGDRDQETQYF.

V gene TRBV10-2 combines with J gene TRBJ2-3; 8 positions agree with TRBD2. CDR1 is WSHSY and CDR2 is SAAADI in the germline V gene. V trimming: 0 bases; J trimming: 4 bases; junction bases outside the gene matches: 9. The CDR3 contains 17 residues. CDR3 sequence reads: CASSESRSGGDPDTQYF. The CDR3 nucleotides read TGCGCCAGCAGTGAGTCCCGGAGCGGGGGAGATCCAGATACGCAGTATTTT.

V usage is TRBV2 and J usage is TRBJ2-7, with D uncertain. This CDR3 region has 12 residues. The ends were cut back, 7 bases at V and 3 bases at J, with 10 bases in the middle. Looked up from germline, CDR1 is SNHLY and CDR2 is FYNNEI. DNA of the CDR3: TGTGCCAGCATCGGCGGAATCTACGAGCAGTACTTC. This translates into CASIGGIYEQYF.

The CDR3 DNA is TGTGCCTGTCCATGGCGTGGGGGGGATACCTACTATGGCTACACCTTC. Its protein is CACPWRGGDTYYGYTF. The chain recombines TRBV30 with TRBJ1-2, with a tentative D call TRBD1 (5 bases). This CDR3 is 16 amino acids long. CDR1 GTSNPN and CDR2 SVGIG come from the germline V gene (reference sequence). V lost 6 bases, J lost 3 bases, and 23 bases lay in between. Looking up the rest from reference TRBV30 and TRBJ1-2 gives the full variable domain: SQTIHQWPATLVQPVGSPLSLECTVEGTSNPNLYWYRQAAGRGLQLLFYSVGIGQISSEVPQNLSASRPQDRQFILSSKKLLLSDSGFYLCACPWRGGDTYYGYTFGSGTRLTVV.

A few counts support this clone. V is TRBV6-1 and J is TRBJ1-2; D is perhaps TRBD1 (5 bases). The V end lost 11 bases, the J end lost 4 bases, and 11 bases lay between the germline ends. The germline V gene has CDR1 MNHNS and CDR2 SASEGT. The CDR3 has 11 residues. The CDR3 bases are TGTGCCGGGGGGGACTTCTATGGCTACACCTTC. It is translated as CAGGDFYGYTF.

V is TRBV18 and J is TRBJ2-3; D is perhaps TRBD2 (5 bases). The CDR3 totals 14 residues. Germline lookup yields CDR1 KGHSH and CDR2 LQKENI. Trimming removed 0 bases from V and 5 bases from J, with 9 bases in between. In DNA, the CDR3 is TGTGCCAGCTCACCACCGAGGGTGGTAGATACGCAGTATTTT. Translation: CASSPPRVVDTQYF. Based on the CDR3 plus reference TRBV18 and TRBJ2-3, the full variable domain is NAGVMQNPRHLVRRRGQEARLRCSPMKGHSHVYWYRQLPEEGLKFMVYLQKENIIDESGMPKERFSAEFPKEGPSILRIQQVVRGDSAAYFCASSPPRVVDTQYFGPGTRLTVL.

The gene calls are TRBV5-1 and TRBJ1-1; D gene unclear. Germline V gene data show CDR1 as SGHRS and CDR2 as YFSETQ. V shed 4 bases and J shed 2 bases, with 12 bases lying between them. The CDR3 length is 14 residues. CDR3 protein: CASSRGESNTEAFF. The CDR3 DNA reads TGCGCCAGCAGCCGGGGTGAATCAAACACTGAAGCTTTCTTT.

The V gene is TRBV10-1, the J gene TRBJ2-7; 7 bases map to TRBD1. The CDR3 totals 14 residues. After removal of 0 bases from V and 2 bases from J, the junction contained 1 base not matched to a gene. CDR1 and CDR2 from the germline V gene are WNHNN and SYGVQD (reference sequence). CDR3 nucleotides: TGCGCCAGCAGTGAGTCGCAGGGGGCCTACGAGCAGTACTTC. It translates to CASSESQGAYEQYF.

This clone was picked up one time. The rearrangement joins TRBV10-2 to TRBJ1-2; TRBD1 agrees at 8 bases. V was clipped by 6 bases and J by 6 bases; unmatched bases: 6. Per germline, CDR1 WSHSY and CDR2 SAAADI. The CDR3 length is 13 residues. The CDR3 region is CASRDRALNGYTF. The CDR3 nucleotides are TGCGCCAGCAGGGACAGGGCCTTGAATGGCTACACCTTC.

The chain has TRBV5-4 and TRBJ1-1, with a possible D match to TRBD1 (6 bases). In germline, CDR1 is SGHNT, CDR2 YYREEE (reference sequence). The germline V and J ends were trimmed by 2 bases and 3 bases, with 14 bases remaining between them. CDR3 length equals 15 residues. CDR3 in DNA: TGTGCCAGCAGCTTTCAAAGGGGGTTGTACACTGAAGCTTTCTTT. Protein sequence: CASSFQRGLYTEAFF.

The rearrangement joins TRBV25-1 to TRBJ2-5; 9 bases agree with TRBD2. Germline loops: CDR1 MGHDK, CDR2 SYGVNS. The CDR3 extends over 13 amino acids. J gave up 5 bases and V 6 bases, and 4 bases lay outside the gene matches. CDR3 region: CASRTSGRETQYF. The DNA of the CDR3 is TGTGCCAGCAGAACTAGCGGGCGGGAGACCCAGTACTTC.

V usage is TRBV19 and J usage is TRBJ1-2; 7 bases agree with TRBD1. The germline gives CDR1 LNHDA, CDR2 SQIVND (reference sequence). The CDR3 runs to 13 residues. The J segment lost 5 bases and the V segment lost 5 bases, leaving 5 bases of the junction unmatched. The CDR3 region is CASSEDRQYGYTF. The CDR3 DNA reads TGTGCCAGTAGTGAGGACAGGCAGTATGGCTACACCTTC.

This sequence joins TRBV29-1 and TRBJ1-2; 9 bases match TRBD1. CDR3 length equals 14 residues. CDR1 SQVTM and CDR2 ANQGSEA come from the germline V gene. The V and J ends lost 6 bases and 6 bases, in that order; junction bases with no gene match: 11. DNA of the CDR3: TGCAGCGTAACAACAGGGGGCGGATGGGATGGCTACACCTTC. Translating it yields CSVTTGGGWDGYTF.

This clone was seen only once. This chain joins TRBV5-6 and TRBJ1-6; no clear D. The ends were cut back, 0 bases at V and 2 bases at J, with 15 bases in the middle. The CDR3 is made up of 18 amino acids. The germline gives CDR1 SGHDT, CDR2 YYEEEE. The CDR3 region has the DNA TGTGCCAGCAGCTTGGAGAAAAATACCCGCGCCTATAATTCACCCCTCCACTTT. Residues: CASSLEKNTRAYNSPLHF. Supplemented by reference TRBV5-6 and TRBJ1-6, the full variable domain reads DAGVTQSPTHLIKTRGQQVTLRCSPKSGHDTVSWYQQALGQGPQFIFQYYEEEERQRGNFPDRFSGHQFPNYSSELNVNALLLGDSALYLCASSLEKNTRAYNSPLHFGNGTRLTVT.

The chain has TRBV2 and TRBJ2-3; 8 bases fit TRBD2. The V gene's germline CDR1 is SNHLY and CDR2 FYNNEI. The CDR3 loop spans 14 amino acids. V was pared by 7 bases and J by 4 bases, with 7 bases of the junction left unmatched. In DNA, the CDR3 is TGTGCCAGCAAAGACGGGGGGGACCCAGATACGCAGTATTTT. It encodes CASKDGGDPDTQYF.

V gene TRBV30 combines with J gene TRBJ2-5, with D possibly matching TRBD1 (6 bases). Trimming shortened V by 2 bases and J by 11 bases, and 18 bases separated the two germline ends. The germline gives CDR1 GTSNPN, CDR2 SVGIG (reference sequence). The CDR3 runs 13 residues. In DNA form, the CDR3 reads TGTGCCTGGAGTTTTGGGCAGGGGTTAGAGCAGTACTTC. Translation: CAWSFGQGLEQYF.

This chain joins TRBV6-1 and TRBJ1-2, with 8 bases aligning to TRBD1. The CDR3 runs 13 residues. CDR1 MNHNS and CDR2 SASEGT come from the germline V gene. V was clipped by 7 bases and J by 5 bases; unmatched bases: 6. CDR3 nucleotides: TGTGCCAGCACCCTCGACAGGGGATATGGCTACACCTTC. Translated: CASTLDRGYGYTF.

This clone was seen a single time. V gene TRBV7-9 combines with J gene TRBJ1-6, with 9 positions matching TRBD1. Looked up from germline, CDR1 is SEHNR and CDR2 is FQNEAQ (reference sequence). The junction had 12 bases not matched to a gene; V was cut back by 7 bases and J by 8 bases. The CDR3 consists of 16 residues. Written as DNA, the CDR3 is TGTGCCAGCATCCCGTGGACAGGGGAAAACTATTCACCCCTCCACTTT. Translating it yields CASIPWTGENYSPLHF. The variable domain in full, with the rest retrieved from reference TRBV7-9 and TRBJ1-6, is DTGVSQNPRHKITKRGQNVTFRCDPISEHNRLYWYRQTLGQGPEFLTYFQNEAQLEKSRLLSDRFSAERPKGSFSTLEIQRTEQGDSAMYLCASIPWTGENYSPLHFGNGTRLTVT.

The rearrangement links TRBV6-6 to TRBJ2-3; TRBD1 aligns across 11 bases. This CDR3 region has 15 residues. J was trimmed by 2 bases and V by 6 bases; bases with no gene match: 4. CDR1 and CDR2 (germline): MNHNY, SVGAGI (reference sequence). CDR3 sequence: CASRRTGGFTDTQYF. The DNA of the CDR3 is TGTGCCAGCAGACGGACAGGGGGCTTCACAGATACGCAGTATTTT.

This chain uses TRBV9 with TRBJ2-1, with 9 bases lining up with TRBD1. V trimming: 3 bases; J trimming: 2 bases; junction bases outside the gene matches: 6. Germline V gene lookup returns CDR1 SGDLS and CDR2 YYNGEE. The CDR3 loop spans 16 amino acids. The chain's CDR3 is CASSGSTGGAYNEQFF. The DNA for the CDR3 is TGTGCCAGCAGCGGATCAACAGGGGGCGCCTACAATGAGCAGTTCTTC.

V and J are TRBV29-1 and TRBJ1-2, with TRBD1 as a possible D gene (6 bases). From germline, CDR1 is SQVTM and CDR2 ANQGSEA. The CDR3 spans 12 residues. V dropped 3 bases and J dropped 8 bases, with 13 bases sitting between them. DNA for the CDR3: TGCAGCGTTGAGAAAGGGGGACTAGGCTACACCTTC. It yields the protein CSVEKGGLGYTF.

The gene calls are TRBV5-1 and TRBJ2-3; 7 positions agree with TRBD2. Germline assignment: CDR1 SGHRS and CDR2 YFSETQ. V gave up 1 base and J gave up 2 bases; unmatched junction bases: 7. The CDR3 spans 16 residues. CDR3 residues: CASSLFGGSSTDTQYF. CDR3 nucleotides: TGCGCCAGCAGCTTGTTCGGGGGGTCATCCACAGATACGCAGTATTTT.

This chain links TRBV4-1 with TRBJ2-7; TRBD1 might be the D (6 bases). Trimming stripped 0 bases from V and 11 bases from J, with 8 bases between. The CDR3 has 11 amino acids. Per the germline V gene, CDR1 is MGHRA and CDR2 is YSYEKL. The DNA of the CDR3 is TGCGCCAGCAGCCAAGAATCAGGGGAGTACTTC. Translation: CASSQESGEYF.

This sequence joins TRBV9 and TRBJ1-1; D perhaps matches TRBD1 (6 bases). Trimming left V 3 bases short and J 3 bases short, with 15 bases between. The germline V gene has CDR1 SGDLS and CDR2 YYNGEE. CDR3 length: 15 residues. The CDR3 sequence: CASSAAGGRDTEAFF. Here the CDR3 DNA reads TGTGCCAGCAGCGCCGCCGGGGGGCGGGACACTGAAGCTTTCTTT. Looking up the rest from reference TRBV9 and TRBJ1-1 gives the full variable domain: DSGVTQTPKHLITATGQRVTLRCSPRSGDLSVYWYQQSLDQGLQFLIQYYNGEERAKGNILERFSAQQFPDLHSELNLSSLELGDSALYFCASSAAGGRDTEAFFGQGTRLTVV.

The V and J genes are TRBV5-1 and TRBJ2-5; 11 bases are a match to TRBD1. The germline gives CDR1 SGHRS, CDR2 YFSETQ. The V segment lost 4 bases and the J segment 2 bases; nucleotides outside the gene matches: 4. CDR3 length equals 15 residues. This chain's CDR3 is CASSRGTGGQETQYF. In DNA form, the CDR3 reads TGCGCCAGCAGCCGCGGGACAGGGGGACAAGAGACCCAGTACTTC.